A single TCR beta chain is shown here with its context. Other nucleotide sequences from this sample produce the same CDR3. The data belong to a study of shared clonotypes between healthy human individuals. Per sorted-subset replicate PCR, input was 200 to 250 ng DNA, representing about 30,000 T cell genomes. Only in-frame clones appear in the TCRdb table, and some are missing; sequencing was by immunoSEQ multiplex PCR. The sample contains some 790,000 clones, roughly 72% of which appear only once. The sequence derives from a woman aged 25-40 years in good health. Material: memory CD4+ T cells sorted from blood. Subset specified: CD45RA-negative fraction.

In DNA, the CDR3 is TGTGCCAGCAGCCGAGGTAATCAGCCCCAGCATTTT. Encoded protein: CASSRGNQPQHF. The rearrangement uses TRBV7-9 and TRBJ1-5, with D uncertain. Germline CDR1 reads SEHNR; CDR2 reads FQNEAQ (reference sequence). This CDR3 is built from 12 residues. Trimming took 5 bases from V and 4 from J, leaving 6 bases between them.